This T cell receptor (beta chain) is drawn from a study of blood T cell repertoires in COVID-19 (dated by TCRdb to between 2020 and 2021). Notes on the research overall: Samples covering the acute and convalescent phases of COVID-19 were provided by collaborators in the United States, Italy and Spain. A freely available public database, intended as a resource for researchers studying the immune response to SARS-CoV-2, is where the repertoires were released. The samples were drawn from two sources: the first 160 participants of the ongoing ImmuneRACE study, and over 950 subjects contributed by 6 global collaborators. Subjects who had been exposed to COVID-19, were actively infected with it, or had recovered from it provided the deeply sampled blood TCRbeta repertoires that made up the dataset. The material from the prospective study consisted of cDNA or gDNA derived from T cells, B-cell-depleted T cells, or PBMCs. Where HLA class I and class II types were available, the types were taken from metadata supplied by the sample provider, not from assay-based typing. The sample metadata nearly always contained a de-identified subject ID, COVID-19 status, age in years and sex.

TCRbeta CDR3 regions were amplified from genomic DNA using the immunoSEQ Assay, a bias-controlled multiplex PCR. Per the original workflow: Within the assay, amplification of reference gene primers was used to estimate how many nucleated cells each sample contained. To quantify the absolute abundance of each unique TCRbeta CDR3 rearrangement, sequence reads were collapsed and filtered. Productive Simpson clonality was computed per sample as the square root of Simpson's diversity index over productive rearrangements. In its TCRdb copy, this immuneACCESS table keeps in-frame sequences only and misses some clones. Where compared with another copy, unresolved V genes explain less than half of these, and the others have no known cause. Clone size and V and J calls were adopted from that table, with D and trimming inferred from the DNA. For this sample there are approximately 140,000 clones; approximately 88% appear just once. Together, the top ten hold more than 1.4% of the sample.

Collaborating institutions collected whole blood in K2EDTA tubes following their own protocols. For TCRbeta analysis, collaborators shipped samples in one of three forms: frozen whole blood, isolated PBMCs, or DNA extracted from either of those sample types. This clone registers as medium-sized (0.01 to 0.1%) within its sample. The antigen this receptor binds is unknown. There are no base qualities to consult, and no much larger clone falls within one base. Overall results and qualifications from the work: The amount of clinical and demographic metadata varied by source and participant and was provided uncurated.

Counted from cysteine to phenylalanine, this CDR3 has 15 amino acids. The CDR3 DNA has 45 bases and is translated from base 1. The germline V gene gives CDR1 as MNHEY and CDR2 as SVGAGI. V loses 6 bases at its end and J loses 4 bases; junction bases beyond the gene matches: 9. The sequenced sample consisted of peripheral blood. The chain employs TRBV6-5 and TRBJ1-1; TRBD1 lines up with 9 middle nucleotides. The source of this sequence is a man aged 55-75 years with acute or convalescent COVID-19. In nucleotide form, the sequence is TGTGCCAGCAGCGCCAAAGGGACAGGGAGCACTGAAGCTTTCTTT. It translates to CASSAKGTGSTEAFF.